Shown below are 21 T cell receptor beta chains from a single sample sequenced in a study of cytomegalovirus exposure and HLA in healthy donors. PCR involved 60 Vbeta and 13 Jbeta primers. TCRdb's table, derived via immunoSEQ multiplex PCR, lists solely in-frame clones and lacks some. This table holds 120,000 or so clones, around 70% found once. The specimen was PBMCs. These receptors originate from a man aged 25 to 45 in good health and CMV-seropositive.

This chain uses TRBV5-1 with TRBJ1-5, with D possibly TRBD1 on 6 matching bases. Per germline, CDR1 SGHRS and CDR2 YFSETQ. The CDR3 loop spans 15 amino acids. V was shortened by 4 bases and J by 0 bases, with 11 bases between the two germline ends. The CDR3 nucleotides are TGCGCCAGCAGCCTCGGGACACCTAGCAATCAGCCCCAGCATTTT. This translates into CASSLGTPSNQPQHF.

The rearrangement uses TRBV18 and TRBJ2-6, with a weak D call TRBD1 (5 bases). V was cut by 3 bases and J by 0 bases, with 15 bases left in between. The CDR3 loop spans 18 amino acids. Germline V CDR1 and CDR2: KGHSH, LQKENI. The DNA of the CDR3 is TGTGCCAGCTCACCGGACGGACACCCGTCCTCTGGGGCCAACGTCCTGACTTTC. Translation gives CASSPDGHPSSGANVLTF.

This clone was observed a few times. This chain uses TRBV27 with TRBJ2-3; D ambiguous. Germline assignment: CDR1 MNHEY and CDR2 SMNVEV (reference sequence). This CDR3 is built from 17 residues. With 6 bases removed from V and 0 bases from J, the gap between germline ends came to 19 bases. The CDR3 DNA reads as TGTGCCAGCAGCCAAATTATCCGACTGGCTAGCACAGATACGCAGTATTTT. Amino acids: CASSQIIRLASTDTQYF.

The V gene is TRBV11-2, the J gene TRBJ1-6; D ambiguous. Trimming shortened V by 6 bases and J by 7 bases, and 7 bases separated the two germline ends. This CDR3 has 12 residues. In germline, CDR1 is SGHAT, CDR2 FQNNGV. The CDR3 loop is CASSRLNSPLHF. The CDR3 nucleotides read TGTGCCAGCAGTCGACTCAATTCACCCCTCCACTTT.

The chain recombines TRBV5-1 with TRBJ2-5; TRBD1 matches at 11 bases. Germline CDR1 and CDR2: SGHRS and YFSETQ. The junction had 7 bases not matched to a gene; V was cut back by 4 bases and J by 5 bases. The CDR3 sequence is 15 residues long. The CDR3 protein is CASSGWTGGRETQYF. The CDR3 DNA follows: TGCGCCAGCAGCGGATGGACAGGGGGCAGGGAGACCCAGTACTTC.

This clone came up a few times. The chain links TRBV30 to TRBJ2-1; 7 nucleotides agree with TRBD2. CDR1 and CDR2 (germline): GTSNPN, SVGIG (reference sequence). This CDR3 comprises 14 residues. Losses at the gene ends were 3 bases for V and 3 bases for J; bases not matched to a gene: 5. CDR3 sequence: CAWSRGGSYNEQFF. The CDR3 DNA reads TGTGCCTGGAGCAGAGGCGGGAGCTACAATGAGCAGTTCTTC. Drawing the rest from reference TRBV30 and TRBJ2-1, the complete variable domain is SQTIHQWPATLVQPVGSPLSLECTVEGTSNPNLYWYRQAAGRGLQLLFYSVGIGQISSEVPQNLSASRPQDRQFILSSKKLLLSDSGFYLCAWSRGGSYNEQFFGPGTRLTVL.

V gene TRBV7-8 combines with J gene TRBJ2-5; 7 bases line up with TRBD2. CDR1 is SGHVS, CDR2 FQNEAQ, per germline. The CDR3 is made up of 18 amino acids. V lost 0 bases and J lost 1; bases outside the gene matches: 11. CDR3 in DNA: TGTGCCAGCAGCTTAGCGCTTTGGGAGGGCCCATTCCAAGAGACCCAGTACTTC. Amino acids: CASSLALWEGPFQETQYF.

The chain combines TRBV21-1 with TRBJ1-3; the DNA was not compared with TRBD1, the D call given in the table. TRBV21-1 is a pseudogene segment. This CDR3 comprises 16 residues. The CDR3 sequence is CASSRLRTGNANTIYF. Here the CDR3 DNA reads TGTGCCAGCAGCCGATTAAGGACAGGGAACGCAAACACCATATATTTT.

The gene calls are TRBV27 and TRBJ1-2, with TRBD1 identical over 8 bases. The CDR3 covers 12 residues. The trim removed 4 bases at V and 8 bases at J, leaving 3 bases unmatched. Germline CDR1 and CDR2: MNHEY and SMNVEV (reference sequence). The CDR3 region is CASSYRGSGYTF. In DNA, the CDR3 is TGTGCCAGCAGTTACAGGGGGTCGGGCTACACCTTC.

J is TRBJ1-5 and V is TRBV9; 7 nucleotides align to TRBD1. The CDR3 totals 15 residues. CDR1 and CDR2 (germline): SGDLS, YYNGEE. V lost 5 bases to trimming and J lost 2 bases; unmatched junction nucleotides: 7. As DNA, the CDR3 is TGTGCCAGCAGTCGGACAGGAACAGGCAATCAGCCCCAGCATTTT. Its protein is CASSRTGTGNQPQHF. Full variable domain (missing parts from reference TRBV9 and TRBJ1-5): DSGVTQTPKHLITATGQRVTLRCSPRSGDLSVYWYQQSLDQGLQFLIQYYNGEERAKGNILERFSAQQFPDLHSELNLSSLELGDSALYFCASSRTGTGNQPQHFGDGTRLSIL.

V usage is TRBV18 and J usage is TRBJ2-7; 8 nucleotides agree with TRBD1. The ends lost 4 bases at V and 2 bases at J; junction bases unmatched: 7. The V gene's germline CDR1 is KGHSH and CDR2 LQKENI. The CDR3 totals 15 residues. CDR3 amino acids: CASSQGQAATYEQYF. The CDR3 region has the DNA TGTGCCAGCTCACAGGGACAGGCTGCTACCTACGAGCAGTACTTC.

The V gene is TRBV7-8, the J gene TRBJ2-2, with 10 positions matching TRBD1. This CDR3 has 16 amino acids. Trimming took 5 bases from V and 4 from J; bases not matched to a gene: 7. Germline CDR1 reads SGHVS; CDR2 reads FQNEAQ. CDR3 protein: CASSPYGQGVTGELFF. For the CDR3, the DNA is TGTGCCAGCAGCCCGTACGGACAGGGGGTCACCGGGGAGCTGTTTTTT. Together with reference TRBV7-8 and TRBJ2-2, the CDR3 gives the full variable domain: GAGVSQSPRYKVAKRGQDVALRCDPISGHVSLFWYQQALGQGPEFLTYFQNEAQLDKSGLPSDRFFAERPEGSVSTLKIQRTQQEDSAVYLCASSPYGQGVTGELFFGEGSRLTVL.

The V gene is TRBV11-3, the J gene TRBJ2-2; the D gene is possibly TRBD2 (5 bases). This CDR3 has 16 residues. CDR1 SGHNT and CDR2 YENEEA come from the germline V gene. Trimming shortened V by 3 bases and J by 3 bases, and 14 bases separated the two germline ends. The CDR3 sequence: CASSFQSSGYTGELFF. The DNA of the CDR3 is TGTGCCAGCAGCTTCCAATCAAGCGGTTACACCGGGGAGCTGTTTTTT.

The V gene is TRBV5-1, the J gene TRBJ2-3, with TRBD2 matching over 11 bases. The CDR3 is 17 residues long. V dropped 3 bases and J dropped 2; count of bases not matched to a gene: 8. Germline assignment: CDR1 SGHRS and CDR2 YFSETQ. The CDR3 DNA follows: TGCGCCAGCAGCTGGGGACTAGCGGAGACCACCACAGATACGCAGTATTTT. Translated: CASSWGLAETTTDTQYF.

This chain connects TRBV2 to TRBJ2-5; D possibly corresponds to TRBD1 (5 bases). V was cut by 1 base and J by 1 base, with 10 bases left in between. Germline CDR1 and CDR2: SNHLY and FYNNEI. The CDR3 loop spans 15 amino acids. For the CDR3, the DNA is TGTGCCAGCAGTGAAGGTGGGGCTGGCCAAGAGACCCAGTACTTC. Residues: CASSEGGAGQETQYF.

This chain joins TRBV6-5 and TRBJ2-7; no definite D call. The germline CDR1 and CDR2 sequences are MNHEY and SVGAGI. The CDR3 has 12 amino acids. Between the trimmed V and J ends, which lost 7 bases and 1 base, there was a span of 8 bases. In DNA, the CDR3 is TGTGCCAGCACCGACAATTCCTACGAGCAGTACTTC. Protein sequence: CASTDNSYEQYF.

The gene calls are TRBV4-2 and TRBJ2-1, with 10 bases identical to TRBD2. J was trimmed by 6 bases and V by 0 bases; bases with no gene match: 11. CDR3 size: 18 residues. Germline CDR1 LGHNA, CDR2 YNFKEQ. The DNA for the CDR3 is TGTGCCAGCAGCCAAGATCTAGGGGGGAGCGGGAGGGCCAATGAGCAGTTCTTC. Protein sequence: CASSQDLGGSGRANEQFF.

The chain links TRBV4-1 to TRBJ2-1, with D possibly TRBD2 on 5 matching bases. Looked up from germline, CDR1 is MGHRA and CDR2 is YSYEKL. Trimming took off 0 bases at V and 7 bases at J, with 13 bases between the two ends. The CDR3 runs 15 residues. CDR3 protein: CASSQEPIRRNEQFF. The DNA for the CDR3 is TGCGCCAGCAGCCAAGAACCAATTAGGAGGAATGAGCAGTTCTTC.

The chain carries TRBV9 and TRBJ2-1; D is unclear. The CDR3 totals 13 residues. V was pared by 0 bases and J by 6 bases, with 7 bases between. Germline-derived CDR1 and CDR2 are SGDLS and YYNGEE. Here the CDR3 DNA reads TGTGCCAGCAGCGTAGTTGTCGGCAATGAGCAGTTCTTC. Protein: CASSVVVGNEQFF.

This clone was counted between two and nine times. This chain uses TRBV6-6 with TRBJ2-3; TRBD1 might be the D (5 bases). This CDR3 is 13 amino acids long. CDR1 is MNHNY and CDR2 is SVGAGI in the germline V gene (reference sequence). The V end lost 6 bases, the J end lost 4 bases, and 11 bases lay between the germline ends. The CDR3 region has the DNA TGTGCCAGCAGATTGTGGGGCTCAGATACGCAGTATTTT. Its translation is CASRLWGSDTQYF.

The rearrangement links TRBV19 to TRBJ2-2, with 9 bases aligning to TRBD2. Germline V gene lookup returns CDR1 LNHDA and CDR2 SQIVND (reference sequence). The J segment lost 4 bases and the V segment lost 5 bases, leaving 8 bases of the junction unmatched. There are 16 residues in the CDR3. In DNA, the CDR3 is TGTGCCAGTAGTGTTATAGCGGGAGTAATCACCGGGGAGCTGTTTTTT. This encodes CASSVIAGVITGELFF.